One and the same sample provided the 28 T cell receptor beta chains below, sequenced in a study of blood T cell repertoires in COVID-19. Only in-frame clones appear in the TCRdb table, and some are missing; sequencing was by immunoSEQ multiplex PCR. This table holds about 240,000 clones, about four fifths found once. Source material: peripheral blood. The receptors were sampled from a man aged 30-40 years who had recovered from COVID-19.

This clone was observed a few times. This rearrangement joins TRBV12-3 or TRBV12-4 to TRBJ1-6, with D possibly being TRBD1 (5 bases). V was trimmed by 6 bases and J by 9 bases, leaving 9 bases between them. The CDR3 extends over 12 amino acids. DNA for the CDR3: TGTGCCAGCAGCAGACAGCGTTCACCCCTCCACTTT. Protein sequence: CASSRQRSPLHF.

J is TRBJ1-4 and V is TRBV19; D is perhaps TRBD1 (5 bases). Trimming pared 2 bases from V and 8 bases from J, leaving 9 bases between. This CDR3 spans 13 amino acids. Germline CDR1 reads LNHDA; CDR2 reads SQIVND (reference sequence). In DNA, the CDR3 is TGTGCCAGTAGTATAACGGGGGTGGAAAAACTGTTTTTT. This gives the protein CASSITGVEKLFF.

This chain links TRBV7-3 with TRBJ1-6, with D unclear. The CDR3 totals 13 residues. The germline CDR1 and CDR2 sequences are SGHTA and FQGTGA. V was trimmed by 3 bases and J by 12 bases, leaving 12 bases between them. CDR3 sequence: CASSLTRVGPLHF. As DNA, the CDR3 is TGTGCCAGCAGCTTGACGCGGGTTGGACCCCTCCACTTT.

This clone appeared a single time. The CDR3 DNA reads TGTGCCAGCAGCCCGGCGGGGGAGAACACCGGGGAGCTGTTTTTT. Residues: CASSPAGENTGELFF. V and J are TRBV7-3 and TRBJ2-2; 7 positions match TRBD2. Germline V gene data show CDR1 as SGHTA and CDR2 as FQGTGA. V was clipped by 5 bases and J by 1 base; unmatched bases: 4. This CDR3 is 15 amino acids long.

This clone was observed a single time. The V call is TRBV28, the J call TRBJ2-5; 10 bases line up with TRBD2. Germline V lookup: CDR1 MDHEN, CDR2 SYDVKM. The V gene end was trimmed by 6 bases and the J gene end by 0 bases; junction bases not matched to a gene: 4. There are 15 residues in the CDR3. This chain's CDR3 is CASRRAGGYQETQYF. The CDR3 DNA is TGTGCCAGCAGGAGAGCGGGGGGGTACCAAGAGACCCAGTACTTC.

This CDR3 reads CASSGPGQTNEKLFF. As DNA, the CDR3 is TGTGCCAGCAGCGGACCGGGACAAACTAATGAAAAACTGTTTTTT. The gene calls are TRBV6-6 and TRBJ1-4; tentative D call: TRBD1 (6 bases). The CDR3 consists of 15 residues. Per the germline V gene, CDR1 is MNHNY and CDR2 is SVGAGI (reference sequence). Trimming took off 6 bases at V and 1 base at J, with 12 bases between the two ends.

The rearrangement links TRBV20-1 to TRBJ2-7; 10 bases agree with TRBD1. V lost 3 bases and J lost 5; bases outside the gene matches: 10. The CDR3 covers 15 residues. Germline values: CDR1 DFQATT, CDR2 SNEGSKA (reference sequence). CDR3 in amino acids: CSASGGGTGAHEQYV. In nucleotides, the CDR3 is TGCAGTGCTAGTGGGGGAGGGACAGGGGCTCACGAGCAGTACGTC.

This clone came up a few times. The chain combines TRBV9 with TRBJ1-6, with D unresolved. Trimming left V 2 bases short and J 9 bases short, with 12 bases between. There are 14 residues in the CDR3. CDR1 is SGDLS and CDR2 is YYNGEE in the germline V gene. CDR3 protein: CASSVDGSLSPLHF. The CDR3 coding sequence is TGTGCCAGCAGCGTTGATGGTAGTCTTTCACCCCTCCACTTT.

The chain combines TRBV6-6 with TRBJ2-3; D unresolved. CDR3 length equals 12 residues. In germline, CDR1 is MNHNY, CDR2 SVGAGI (reference sequence). The V end lost 5 bases, the J end lost 0 bases, and 3 bases lay between the germline ends. This CDR3 reads CASSPSTDTQYF. CDR3 nucleotide sequence: TGTGCCAGCAGTCCTAGCACAGATACGCAGTATTTT.

V is TRBV19 and J is TRBJ2-7, with 8 bases that match TRBD1. Germline CDR1 is LNHDA and CDR2 is SQIVND (reference sequence). The CDR3 has 18 residues. Trimming took 1 base from V and 4 from J; bases not matched to a gene: 15. The CDR3 nucleotides read TGTGCCAGTAGTATAGTAGGTACCAGGGGGCAACAGAGATACGAGCAGTACTTC. It translates to CASSIVGTRGQQRYEQYF.

J is TRBJ2-7 and V is TRBV5-5; a possible D gene is TRBD1 (5 bases). The CDR3 sequence is 13 residues long. V dropped 0 bases and J dropped 3 bases, with 7 bases sitting between them. Per the germline V gene, CDR1 is SGHKS and CDR2 is YYEKEE (reference sequence). The CDR3 region is CASSLDRYYEQYF. The CDR3 nucleotides read TGTGCCAGCAGCTTGGACAGGTACTACGAGCAGTACTTC.

The chain has TRBV18 and TRBJ2-7; 9 nucleotides match TRBD1. The CDR3 is made up of 12 amino acids. Germline CDR1 KGHSH, CDR2 LQKENI. Unmatched junction bases numbered 1, after V lost 3 bases and J lost 7 bases. The CDR3 DNA reads TGTGCCAGCTCACCGGACAGGGGTGAGCAGTACTTC. It yields the protein CASSPDRGEQYF.

This clone was picked up one time. The V gene is TRBV4-1, the J gene TRBJ1-5; TRBD1 agrees at 10 bases. J was trimmed by 5 bases and V by 2 bases; bases with no gene match: 6. The length of the CDR3 is 16 residues. CDR1 and CDR2 from the germline V gene are MGHRA and YSYEKL. The CDR3 region has the DNA TGCGCCAGCAGCCAATTGGGACAGGGGAACCATCAGCCCCAGCATTTT. Its translation is CASSQLGQGNHQPQHF.

This clone was detected once. The chain recombines TRBV12-3 or TRBV12-4 with TRBJ2-2; D gene uncertain. V dropped 5 bases and J dropped 8 bases, with 9 bases sitting between them. This CDR3 region has 12 residues. The CDR3 reads CASSIRRGELFF. DNA for the CDR3: TGTGCCAGCAGTATACGGCGGGGGGAGCTGTTTTTT.

This chain links TRBV19 with TRBJ2-2, with TRBD1 as a possible D gene (5 bases). This CDR3 spans 14 amino acids. Germline CDR1 and CDR2: LNHDA and SQIVND (reference sequence). V lost 10 bases and J lost 5, with 17 bases in between. CDR3: CATTEWGRTGELFF. CDR3 nucleotide sequence: TGTGCCACCACCGAGTGGGGCCGAACCGGGGAGCTGTTTTTT. Supplemented by reference TRBV19 and TRBJ2-2, the full variable domain reads DGGITQSPKYLFRKEGQNVTLSCEQNLNHDAMYWYRQDPGQGLRLIYYSQIVNDFQKGDIAEGYSVSREKKESFPLTVTSAQKNPTAFYLCATTEWGRTGELFFGEGSRLTVL.

The gene calls are TRBV19 and TRBJ1-3; weak D call: TRBD1 (6 bases). Germline CDR1 reads LNHDA; CDR2 reads SQIVND (reference sequence). The CDR3 has 15 amino acids. Trimming pared 6 bases from V and 0 bases from J, leaving 12 bases between. This CDR3 is CASRRDRSSGNTIYF. CDR3 DNA sequence: TGTGCCAGTAGGCGCGACAGGAGCTCTGGAAACACCATATATTTT.

Written as DNA, the CDR3 is TGCGCCAGCAGTGCCGATCTTAGTCGTCAGTTCTTC. The encoded protein is CASSADLSRQFF. The chain links TRBV10-2 to TRBJ2-1, with D unclear. Germline V gives CDR1 WSHSY, CDR2 SAAADI. V lost 4 bases to trimming and J lost 13 bases, with 14 bases between them. The length of the CDR3 is 12 residues.

This chain joins TRBV6-6 and TRBJ2-7, with D perhaps TRBD1 (5 bases). The germline V gene has CDR1 MNHNY and CDR2 SVGAGI (reference sequence). The V end was cut by 5 bases, the J end by 5 bases, with 19 bases between. The CDR3 extends over 15 amino acids. CDR3 sequence: CASSKSGFFSHEQYV. The CDR3 DNA follows: TGTGCCAGCAGTAAGTCAGGGTTTTTCTCTCACGAGCAGTACGTC.

This rearrangement joins TRBV7-8 to TRBJ1-1; D is possibly TRBD1 (5 bases). CDR1 is SGHVS and CDR2 is FQNEAQ in the germline V gene. The CDR3 is 12 residues long. Trimming cost V 5 bases and J 8 bases, with 12 bases left between them. CDR3 bases: TGTGCCAGCAGCCCAGGGTATTTCGAAGCTTTCTTT. It is translated as CASSPGYFEAFF.

This chain connects TRBV7-9 to TRBJ1-2, with D uncertain. The germline V gene has CDR1 SEHNR and CDR2 FQNEAQ (reference sequence). Trimming removed 5 bases from V and 4 bases from J, with 11 bases in between. This CDR3 has 13 residues. The CDR3: CASSPNEGYGYTF. CDR3 nucleotides: TGTGCCAGCAGCCCAAATGAGGGCTATGGCTACACCTTC.

This chain connects TRBV18 to TRBJ2-3, with 9 bases matching TRBD2. Germline V gene lookup returns CDR1 KGHSH and CDR2 LQKENI. The ends lost 2 bases at V and 4 bases at J; junction bases unmatched: 7. This CDR3 contains 16 residues. The DNA for the CDR3 is TGTGCCAGCTCACCAGGGTCTAGCGGGGTCTCAGATACGCAGTATTTT. This encodes CASSPGSSGVSDTQYF.

The chain couples TRBV29-1 to TRBJ2-2; D call uncertain. The CDR3 consists of 13 residues. Germline values: CDR1 SQVTM, CDR2 ANQGSEA. V dropped 4 bases and J dropped 1 base, with 7 bases sitting between them. The CDR3 region is CSVVRVNTGELFF. The CDR3 DNA follows: TGCAGCGTTGTACGGGTGAACACCGGGGAGCTGTTTTTT.

The chain links TRBV5-6 to TRBJ1-2; TRBD1 matches 10 bases. This CDR3 has 13 residues. J gave up 4 bases and V 7 bases, and 4 bases lay outside the gene matches. Germline V gives CDR1 SGHDT, CDR2 YYEEEE. DNA for the CDR3: TGTGCCAGCCGAGGGACAGGGGCCTATGGCTACACCTTC. Its translation: CASRGTGAYGYTF.

This clone was seen just once. The CDR3 nucleotides read TGTGCCACCAGTGTCCATAACAGGGGTAACTACGAGCAGTACGTC. Its translation is CATSVHNRGNYEQYV. The chain joins TRBV24-1 to TRBJ2-7; 7 bases agree with TRBD1. Germline V gives CDR1 KGHDR, CDR2 SFDVKD. Trimming took 5 bases from V and 3 from J; bases not matched to a gene: 9. The CDR3 extends over 15 amino acids.

This clone was detected only once. The genes are TRBV12-3 or TRBV12-4 and TRBJ1-4; D gene unclear. Trimming shortened V by 3 bases and J by 9 bases, and 5 bases separated the two germline ends. The CDR3 is 11 amino acids. The chain's CDR3 is CASSLRQKLFF. For the CDR3, the DNA is TGTGCCAGCAGTTTGAGGCAAAAACTGTTTTTT.

The CDR3, as DNA: TGCGCCAGCAGTGAGGCTGGGACTACGAATACGCAGTATTTT. Translating it yields CASSEAGTTNTQYF. The chain recombines TRBV10-2 with TRBJ2-3; 7 nucleotides agree with TRBD2. The germline gives CDR1 WSHSY, CDR2 SAAADI. J lost 7 bases, V lost 2 bases, and 6 bases had no gene match. This CDR3 is built from 14 residues.

This chain connects TRBV9 to TRBJ2-6, with D perhaps TRBD2 (6 bases). The CDR3 is 20 amino acids. CDR1 and CDR2 (germline): SGDLS, YYNGEE. Trimming removed 1 base from V and 0 bases from J, with 20 bases in between. The CDR3 DNA follows: TGTGCCAGCAGCGTACCTCGGTCGGGACTCCTTAGCTCTGGGGCCAACGTCCTGACTTTC. Its protein is CASSVPRSGLLSSGANVLTF. Full variable domain (rest looked up from reference TRBV9 and TRBJ2-6): DSGVTQTPKHLITATGQRVTLRCSPRSGDLSVYWYQQSLDQGLQFLIQYYNGEERAKGNILERFSAQQFPDLHSELNLSSLELGDSALYFCASSVPRSGLLSSGANVLTFGAGSRLTVL.

The chain carries TRBV6-5 and TRBJ2-7, with D unresolved. V was shortened by 8 bases and J by 3 bases, with 8 bases between the two germline ends. Germline CDR1 MNHEY, CDR2 SVGAGI. CDR3 size: 11 residues. CDR3 protein: CASGTDYEQYF. The CDR3 DNA reads TGTGCCAGCGGAACAGACTACGAGCAGTACTTC.